This entry concerns a single TCR beta chain. The sample belongs to a study of cytomegalovirus exposure and HLA in healthy donors. This PCR relied on a set of 60 Vbeta primers and 13 Jbeta primers. Measured with immunoSEQ multiplex PCR; TCRdb has only the in-frame clones, and not every one. The repertoire holds 150,000 to 200,000 clones, with 80% to 85% as singletons. Germline trimming cut 4 bases from V and 2 bases from J; bases unmatched to any gene: 7. The V gene's germline CDR1 is SGHNT and CDR2 YYREEE (reference sequence). The CDR3 totals 15 residues. Sequencing was carried out using PBMCs. The sequence was obtained from a man in his fifties or sixties in good health and CMV-seropositive. V and J are TRBV5-4 and TRBJ1-2, with 8 bases aligning to TRBD1. The CDR3 region has the DNA TGTGCCAGCAGCGGCATGGGACAGGCGAACTATGGCTACACCTTC. It codes for CASSGMGQANYGYTF.